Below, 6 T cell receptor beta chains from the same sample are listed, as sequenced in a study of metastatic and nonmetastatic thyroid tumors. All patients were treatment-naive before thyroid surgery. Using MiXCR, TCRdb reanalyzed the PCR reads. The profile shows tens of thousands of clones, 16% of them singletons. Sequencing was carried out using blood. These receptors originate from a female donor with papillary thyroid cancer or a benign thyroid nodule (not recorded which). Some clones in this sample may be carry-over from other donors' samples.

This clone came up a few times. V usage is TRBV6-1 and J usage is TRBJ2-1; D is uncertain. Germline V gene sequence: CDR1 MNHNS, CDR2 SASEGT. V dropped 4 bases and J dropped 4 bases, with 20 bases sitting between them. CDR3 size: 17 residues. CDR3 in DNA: TGTGCCAGCAGTGTCAGACCCACGAGCGCGACTTACAATGAGCAGTTCTTC. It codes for CASSVRPTSATYNEQFF.

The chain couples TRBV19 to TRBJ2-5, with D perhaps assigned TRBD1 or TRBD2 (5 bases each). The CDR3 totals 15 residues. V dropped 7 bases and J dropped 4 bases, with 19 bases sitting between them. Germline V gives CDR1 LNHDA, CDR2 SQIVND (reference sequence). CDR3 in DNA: TGTGCCAGTACCCTCGCGTGGGGGTTCGCAGAGACCCAGTACTTC. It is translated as CASTLAWGFAETQYF.

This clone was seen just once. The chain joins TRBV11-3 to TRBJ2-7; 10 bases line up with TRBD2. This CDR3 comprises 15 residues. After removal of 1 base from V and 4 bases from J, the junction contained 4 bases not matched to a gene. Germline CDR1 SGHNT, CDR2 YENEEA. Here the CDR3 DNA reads TGTGCCAGCAGCTTAGGGCTAGCGGGAGTGTACGAGCAGTACTTC. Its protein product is CASSLGLAGVYEQYF.

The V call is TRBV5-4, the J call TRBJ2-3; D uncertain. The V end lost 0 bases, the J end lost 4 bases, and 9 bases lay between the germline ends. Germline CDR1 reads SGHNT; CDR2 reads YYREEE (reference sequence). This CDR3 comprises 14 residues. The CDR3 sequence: CASSLGVGSDTQYF. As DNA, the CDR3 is TGTGCCAGCAGCTTGGGGGTAGGTTCAGATACGCAGTATTTT. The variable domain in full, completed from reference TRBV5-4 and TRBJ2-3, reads ETGVTQSPTHLIKTRGQQVTLRCSSQSGHNTVSWYQQALGQGPQFIFQYYREEENGRGNFPPRFSGLQFPNYSSELNVNALELDDSALYLCASSLGVGSDTQYFGPGTRLTVL.

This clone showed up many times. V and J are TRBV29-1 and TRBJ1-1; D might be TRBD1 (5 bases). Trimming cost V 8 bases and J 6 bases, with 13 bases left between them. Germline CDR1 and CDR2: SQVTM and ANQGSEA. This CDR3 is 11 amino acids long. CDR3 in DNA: TGCAGCCCAACAAGAGGGGCTGAAGCTTTCTTT. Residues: CSPTRGAEAFF.

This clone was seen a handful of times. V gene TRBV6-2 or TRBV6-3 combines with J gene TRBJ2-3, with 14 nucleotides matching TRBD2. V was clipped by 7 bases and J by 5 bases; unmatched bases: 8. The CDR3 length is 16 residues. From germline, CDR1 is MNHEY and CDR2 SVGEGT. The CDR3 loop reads CASKPGLAGEVDTQYF. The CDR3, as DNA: TGTGCCAGCAAGCCGGGACTAGCGGGAGAGGTAGATACGCAGTATTTT.